This T cell receptor beta chain was observed in a study of cytotoxic CD8 clonotypes in ibrutinib-treated CLL. Study-level points and caveats: Having risen at ibrutinib response, clonality had fallen back toward baseline by progression.

Measured with immunoSEQ multiplex PCR; TCRdb has only the in-frame clones, and not every one. The repertoire has some 120,000 clones, roughly 57% of them found once; the top ten carry under 45%. On this clone itself: Its antigen is currently unknown.

Trimming took 6 bases from V and 4 from J, leaving 18 bases between them. CDR3 length: 15 amino acids. In germline, CDR1 is ENHRY, CDR2 SYGVKD. Sequenced material: PBMCs, taken after 24 months of ibrutinib treatment. The TCR comes from a human donor with chronic lymphocytic leukemia. The chain employs TRBV10-3 and TRBJ1-1; a weak D match, TRBD1 (6 bases). The CDR3 loop reads CAISRTGMGGTEAFF. CDR3 sequence (DNA): TGTGCCATCAGCCGAACAGGGATGGGGGGCACTGAAGCTTTCTTT.